This T cell receptor (beta chain) came from a study of blood T cell repertoires in COVID-19. TCRdb keeps only in-frame clones here, not all; method: immunoSEQ multiplex PCR. The sample has 65,000 to 70,000 clones; around 88% are singletons. This sequence originates from a woman aged 80 or over with acute or convalescent COVID-19. Source material: peripheral blood.

CDR3 sequence reads: CASSRGQPQHF. The CDR3 nucleotides read TGTGCCAGCAGCCGGGGTCAGCCCCAGCATTTT. This chain joins TRBV7-9 and TRBJ1-5; D unclear. Germline CDR1 is SEHNR and CDR2 is FQNEAQ (reference sequence). V gave up 5 bases and J gave up 6 bases, with 5 bases separating them. This CDR3 contains 11 residues. Filled out from reference TRBV7-9 and TRBJ1-5, the complete variable domain reads DTGVSQNPRHKITKRGQNVTFRCDPISEHNRLYWYRQTLGQGPEFLTYFQNEAQLEKSRLLSDRFSAERPKGSFSTLEIQRTEQGDSAMYLCASSRGQPQHFGDGTRLSIL.